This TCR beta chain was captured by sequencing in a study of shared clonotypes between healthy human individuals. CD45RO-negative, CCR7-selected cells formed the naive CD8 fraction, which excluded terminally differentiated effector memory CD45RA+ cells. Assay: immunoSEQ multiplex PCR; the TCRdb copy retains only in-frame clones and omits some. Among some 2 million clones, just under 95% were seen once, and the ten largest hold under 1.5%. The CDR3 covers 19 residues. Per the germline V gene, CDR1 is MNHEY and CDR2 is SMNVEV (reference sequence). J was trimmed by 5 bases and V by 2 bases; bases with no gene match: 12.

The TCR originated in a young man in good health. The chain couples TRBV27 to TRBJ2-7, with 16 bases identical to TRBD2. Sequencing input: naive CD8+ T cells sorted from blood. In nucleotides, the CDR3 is TGTGCCAGCAGTTTACGGCCTGGGACTAGCGGGAGGGCTCGGGACGAGCAGTACTTC. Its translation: CASSLRPGTSGRARDEQYF.